This TCR beta chain was sequenced during a study of OX40 agonist ivuxolimab in advanced cancers. The overall study: Age averaged around 58 years (range roughly 23 to 79), and around 78% were male.

V shed 1 base and J 4 bases; nucleotides not matched to a gene: 1. The CDR3 is made up of 14 amino acids. Germline CDR1 LGHNA, CDR2 YSLEER. The assay was immunoSEQ multiplex PCR, and TCRdb's table has in-frame clones only and misses some. This table holds approximately 78,000 clones, around 88% found once. Overall study findings and caveats: Blood T cells, both CD4+ and CD8+, expanded clonally by week 6 at 0.1 to 3.0 mg/kg.

Concerning this clone: Its antigen is not known.

This receptor was identified in an adult with an advanced solid tumor such as melanoma, head and neck, liver or kidney cancer. The sequencing here drew on CD4+ or CD8+ T cells sorted from blood, taken in a trial of the OX40 agonist ivuxolimab. The rearrangement links TRBV4-3 to TRBJ1-2, with TRBD1 matching over 9 bases. DNA for the CDR3: TGCGCCAGCAGCCAAGTGGGACAGGGCTATGGCTACACCTTC. Encoded protein: CASSQVGQGYGYTF.